The T cell receptor (beta chain) described here comes from a study of T cell responses to AZD1222 COVID-19 vaccine (dated by TCRdb to 2020 to 2023). At the level of the whole study: TCR sequencing covered 233 trial participants: 200 to 210 given two doses of AZD1222 and 26 given two doses of MenACWY control vaccine. Trial participants were enrolled by age into subgroups of 18-55, 56-69 and 70-plus years, and around 150, 29 and 61 TCR-sequenced participants, respectively, were included in these subgroups.

The CDR3 regions of human TCRbeta chains were analyzed by immunosequencing. Per the original workflow: TCRs in the repertoires were compared against a reference library of SARS-CoV-2-specific TCRs that had been generated with the MIRA antigen-specificity platform. Breadth meant the fraction of unique TCRs that were SARS-CoV-2-associated, whereas depth meant the fraction of total T cells that were SARS-CoV-2-associated. Using the MIRA data, every spike-specific TCR was mapped to the spike region that the TCR reacted to and assigned to either a CD4 or a CD8 class. Log10-transformed breadth and depth values were compared by one-way ANOVA with Sidak's multiple comparisons tests. TCRdb carries this immuneACCESS record with in-frame sequences only. Its versions omit some clonotypes, under half of them owing to an unresolved V gene in the studies checked, with the rest unexplained. D and trimming were read from the DNA, whereas the V and J calls and clone size are those reported in that table. Within this sample are some 120,000 clones, with around 88% of them counted one time only. Of the sample, around 10% is held by the ten largest clones.

The investigation overall reported the following: Reportedly, close to half of the unique spike-specific TCRs recognized epitopes lying outside the regions that are mutated in the B.1.351 and B.1.1.7 variants. The whole spike protein was spanned by vaccine-associated CD4 TCRs, and dominant responses were seen in regions 160-218 and 743-854. Participants were mostly white British and included more females than males, and it was suggested by the authors that clonal diversity may have been underestimated. In the small 56-69-year group, the increase in depth fell short of significance, most likely because of low power. Only five to seven AZD1222 recipients were SARS-CoV-2 seropositive at baseline, limiting conclusions about previously exposed vaccinees. Spike-specific TCR breadth and depth rose significantly after two AZD1222 doses compared with day 0 and with MenACWY recipients. No day 14 peak-response samples were available, so repertoires were characterized only after the peak T cell response.

V is reduced by 1 base and J by 2 bases, leaving a spacing of 9 bases between them. The CDR3 spans 14 residues, from the cysteine through the phenylalanine. The DNA shown is the 42-base CDR3, in frame from base 1. The CDR1 and CDR2 encoded by the germline V gene are SGHAT and FQNNGV. The sample's time point label, decoded: baseline before first vaccination. This sample's treatment or condition label indicates: meningococcal conjugate vaccine given as trial control. Vaccinee samples were obtained from the UK trials COV001 and COV002, which included a single-blind randomized controlled phase 2/3 trial of AZD1222 (ChAdOx1 nCoV-19) in healthy adults. For TCRbeta chain sequencing, PBMC samples were collected from trial participants at day 0 and at day 28 after the second dose. To note about this clone: Which antigen it targets is not known. No much larger clonotype is one base removed from it; base qualities were not supplied.

The sample consisted of peripheral blood, taken on day 0 of MenACWY control vaccination. The receptor was isolated from an adult in good health. This chain is built from TRBV11-2 and TRBJ2-7, with no confidently assigned D gene. The nucleotides read TGTGCCAGCAGCTTAGTATCGCAAACCTACGAGCAGTACTTC. Translated, this is CASSLVSQTYEQYF.